This T cell receptor (beta chain) was sequenced during a study of beta chain features in type 1 diabetes. Only a few counts were recorded for this clone. The antigen is undetermined. The entirety of the isolated RNA underwent reverse transcription, so expressed TCRB transcripts were sequenced. Produced via immunoSEQ multiplex PCR; TCRdb's table is partial and in-frame only. The sample shows about 650,000 clones, 9.5% to 15% of them seen only once. Study conclusions and caveats: The study found moderately but significantly shorter TCRB CDR3s in all four CD4+ subsets of Type 1 diabetes patients.

CDR3 length: 16 residues. Trimming removed 1 base from V and 8 bases from J; junction bases left unmatched: 11. CDR1 and CDR2 (germline): SGHAT, FQNNGV. This sequence originates from a man aged 30 to 45 with type 1 diabetes. This chain links TRBV11-2 with TRBJ2-1; TRBD2 aligns across 7 bases. Source material: naive CD4+ T cells from blood. CDR3: CASSLVAAQRGDEQFF. The CDR3 bases are TGTGCCAGCAGCTTAGTAGCAGCGCAGCGGGGAGATGAGCAGTTCTTC.